This paragraph covers one T cell receptor (beta chain) sequence. This clone was seen only a few times. The antigen this receptor binds is unknown. Base qualities were left out, and no much larger clone turns up one base away. The sample originates from a study of blood T cell repertoires in COVID-19 (dated by TCRdb to the early 2020s). General notes on the study: Samples covering the acute and convalescent phases of COVID-19 were provided by collaborators in the United States, Italy and Spain. The material from the prospective study consisted of cDNA or gDNA derived from T cells, B-cell-depleted T cells, or PBMCs. Subjects who had been exposed to COVID-19, were actively infected with it, or had recovered from it provided the deeply sampled blood TCRbeta repertoires that made up the dataset. The repertoires were released in a freely available public database intended as a resource for research on the immune response to SARS-CoV-2. Samples came from the ongoing ImmuneRACE study (first 160 participants) plus 1,254 subjects from 6 global collaborators. Nearly every sample came with metadata listing a de-identified subject ID, COVID-19 status, age in years and sex. Where available, HLA class I and class II types were obtained from metadata supplied by the sample provider rather than from assay-based typing. General findings and caveats noted by the study authors: Clinical and demographic metadata were provided uncurated, with the amount varying by source and participant.

Another Seattle source contributed samples from volunteer blood donors who had recovered from COVID-19. Collaborating institutions collected whole blood in K2EDTA tubes following their own protocols. For TCRbeta analysis, collaborators shipped samples in one of three forms: frozen whole blood, isolated PBMCs, or DNA extracted from either of those sample types. Per the germline V gene, SGDLS is the CDR1 and YYNGEE is the CDR2. The junction shows trimming of 3 bases on V and 0 bases on J, and the gene matches do not reach 8 bases of it. The CDR3 contains 17 residues, cysteine and phenylalanine counted. Only CDR3 DNA remains: 51 bases, in frame from the first base. TCRbeta CDR3 regions were amplified from genomic DNA by means of the immunoSEQ Assay, a bias-controlled multiplex PCR. Turning to the authors' computational methods: The number of nucleated cells in each sample was estimated from the amplification of reference gene primers within the assay. To quantify the absolute abundance of each unique TCRbeta CDR3 rearrangement, sequence reads were collapsed and filtered. For each sample, productive Simpson clonality was calculated as the square root of Simpson's diversity index across productive rearrangements. TCRdb mirrors the immuneACCESS table, restricted to in-frame sequences. Some clones are absent from its copies; in checked studies, under half trace to an unresolved V gene, and the reason for the others is unknown. Clone size and V and J calls were adopted from that table, with D and trimming inferred from the DNA. Here the sample has 230,000 or so clones; 70% to 85% occur a single time. Jointly, the top ten make up roughly 1.4% of the sample.

The clonotype was recovered from a woman aged 40 to 50 who had recovered from COVID-19. Sequenced material: peripheral blood. The chain is made from TRBV9 and TRBJ1-3, and 8 junction bases match TRBD1. The CDR3 protein sequence reads: CASSGRQGIFSGNTIYF. In nucleotide form, the sequence is TGTGCCAGCAGCGGCCGACAGGGGATCTTCTCTGGAAACACCATATATTTT.